This TCR beta chain is from a study of T cells in localized non-small cell lung cancer. Study-level results: Detection in adjacent lung was observed for a median around 55 of the top 100 tumor clones. T cell clonality was highest in uninvolved adjacent lung, above tumor.

Comment on this clone: Its antigen is undetermined.

The method was immunoSEQ multiplex PCR; TCRdb's version includes in-frame clones alone and lacks a portion of them. The data hold about 41,000 clones, with 75% to 85% observed a single time. Trimming at V came to 7 bases and at J to 7 bases, leaving 9 bases not matched to a gene. The V gene's germline CDR1 is MNHEY and CDR2 SVGAGI. The CDR3 sequence is 15 residues long. The source material was PBMCs, sampled before any cancer treatment. This chain connects TRBV6-5 to TRBJ2-1; 11 nucleotides align to TRBD2. The sequence derives from a man aged 35-75 years with stage II lung adenocarcinoma. As DNA, the CDR3 is TGTGCCAGCAACTTAGCGGGGGGGCCGAAAAATGAGCAGTTCTTC. Residues: CASNLAGGPKNEQFF.